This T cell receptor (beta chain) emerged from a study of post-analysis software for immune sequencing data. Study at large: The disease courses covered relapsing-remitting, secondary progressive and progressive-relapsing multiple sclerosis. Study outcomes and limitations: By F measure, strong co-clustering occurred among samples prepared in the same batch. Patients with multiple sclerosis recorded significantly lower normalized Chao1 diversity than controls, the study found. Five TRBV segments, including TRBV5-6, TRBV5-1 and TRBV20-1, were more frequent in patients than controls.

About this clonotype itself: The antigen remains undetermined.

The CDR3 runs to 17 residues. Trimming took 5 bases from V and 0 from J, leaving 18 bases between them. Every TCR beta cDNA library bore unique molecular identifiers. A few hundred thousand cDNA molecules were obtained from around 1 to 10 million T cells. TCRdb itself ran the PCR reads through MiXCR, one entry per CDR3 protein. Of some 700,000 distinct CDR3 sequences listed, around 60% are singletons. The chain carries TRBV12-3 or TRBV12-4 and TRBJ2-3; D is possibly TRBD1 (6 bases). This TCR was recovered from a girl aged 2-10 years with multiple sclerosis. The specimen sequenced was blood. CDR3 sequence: CASSRRPGQSSTDTQYF. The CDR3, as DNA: TGTGCCAGCAGTAGACGTCCCGGACAGTCCAGCACAGATACGCAGTATTTT.